This T cell receptor beta chain is drawn from a study of blood T cell repertoires in COVID-19. Study information: Acute and convalescent COVID-19 samples came from the United States, Italy and Spain. Nucleic acid was either cDNA or gDNA, and it came from T cells, B-cell-depleted T cells, or PBMCs.

Patients in Seattle were enrolled during active infection, then followed longitudinally. How the authors handled the data: Estimated nucleated cell counts came from reference gene primer amplification. TCRdb's table, derived via immunoSEQ multiplex PCR, lists solely in-frame clones and lacks some. V, J and clone size are taken as reported in that table, and D and trimming were inferred from the DNA itself. The sample lists roughly 300,000 clones, 90% occurring once. CDR1 is LNHNV and CDR2 is YYDKDF in the germline V gene (reference sequence). The V gene end was trimmed by 6 bases and the J gene end by 1 base; junction bases not matched to a gene: 8. CDR3 length equals 15 residues.

This receptor was identified in a woman in her twenties or thirties with COVID-19, enrolled during active disease. The chain couples TRBV15 to TRBJ1-1, with TRBD1 identical over 7 bases. Sequences were obtained from peripheral blood. CDR3 sequence: CATRSYRGTNTEAFF. The CDR3, as DNA: TGTGCCACCAGGTCCTACAGGGGAACGAACACTGAAGCTTTCTTT.